This T cell receptor (beta chain) emerged from a study of technical replicates of blood from a handful of donors (dated by TCRdb to the late 2010s). Comments on this clone: Which antigen it targets is not known. Per-base quality was not reported, and no clone a single base away is much larger than it.

For CDR1 and CDR2, the germline V gene lists SQVTM and ANQGSEA. The cysteine opens and the phenylalanine closes a CDR3 of 14 amino acids. CDR3 DNA only is kept here, 42 bases in frame from base 1. V sheds 3 bases and J sheds 1 base, leaving 12 bases between their ends. The library was prepared using the immunoSEQ multiplex PCR assay. In its TCRdb copy, this immuneACCESS table keeps in-frame sequences only and misses some clones. Where compared with another copy, unresolved V genes explain less than half of these, and the others have no known cause. The sample records some 62,000 clones, about 88% of which are singletons. Roughly 5% of the sample goes to the ten largest clones.

Sequenced input: PBMCs. This clonotype was sampled from a human donor in good health. Some clones in this sample may be carry-over from other donors' samples. The chain was built from TRBV29-1 and TRBJ2-5; TRBD1 could be the D gene, as 7 bases match. The nucleotides are TGCAGCGTTGAGCGGGGACAGTTCCAAGAGACCCAGTACTTC. The encoded protein is CSVERGQFQETQYF.